Given below is one T cell receptor beta chain in context. The antigen remains undetermined. This entry belongs to a study of shared clonotypes between healthy human individuals. Study observations and caveats: The researchers took only blood, and tissue repertoires probably look different. Naive subsets, compared against memory subsets, generally had larger estimated richness values.

CDR1 SGHTA and CDR2 FQGNSA come from the germline V gene. The V segment lost 5 bases and the J segment 1 base; nucleotides outside the gene matches: 3. This CDR3 has 16 residues. CD45RO-negative, CCR7-selected cells formed the naive CD8 fraction, which excluded terminally differentiated effector memory CD45RA+ cells. TCRdb's table, derived via immunoSEQ multiplex PCR, lists solely in-frame clones and lacks some. This sample yields 560,000 or so clones, of which around 96% are seen a single time; 0.11% belongs to the top ten. This TCR derives from a woman aged 30 to 39 in good health. J is TRBJ2-1 and V is TRBV7-2, with TRBD2 identical over 12 bases. The sequenced sample consisted of naive CD8+ T cells sorted from blood. The CDR3 DNA is TGTGCCAGCAGCCGGACTAGCGGGATTTCCTACAATGAGCAGTTCTTC. It specifies CASSRTSGISYNEQFF.